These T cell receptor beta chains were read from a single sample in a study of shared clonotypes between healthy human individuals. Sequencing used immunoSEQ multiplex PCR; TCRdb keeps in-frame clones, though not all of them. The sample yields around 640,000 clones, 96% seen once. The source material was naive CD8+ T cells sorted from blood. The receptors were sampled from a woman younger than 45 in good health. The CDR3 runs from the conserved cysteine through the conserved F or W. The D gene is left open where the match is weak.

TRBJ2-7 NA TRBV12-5 CASGFNSYEQYF
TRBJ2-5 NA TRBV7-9 CASSITSGELIQETQYF
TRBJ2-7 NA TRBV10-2 CASSIGGSYEQYF
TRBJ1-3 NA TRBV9 CASSGGDSSSGNTIYF
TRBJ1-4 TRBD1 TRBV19 CASSLEGGQGPFSTNEKLFF
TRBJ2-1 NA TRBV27 CASSIIGTPVNEQFF
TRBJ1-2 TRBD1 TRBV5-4 CAGRGQGDYGYTF
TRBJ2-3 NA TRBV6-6 CASSYWPSTDTQYF
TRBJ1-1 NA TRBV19 CASDRGNTEAFF
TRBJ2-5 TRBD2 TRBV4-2 CASSPTSGRYQETQYF
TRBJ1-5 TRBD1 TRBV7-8 CASSRGGYNQPQHF
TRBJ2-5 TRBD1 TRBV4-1 CASSQSGTGGVSGQETQYF
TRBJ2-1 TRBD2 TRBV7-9 CASSLDLAGPGANEQFF
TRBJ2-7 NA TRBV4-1 CASSQDSGSEQYF
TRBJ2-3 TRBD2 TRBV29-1 CSVEGLGAGGESTDTQYF
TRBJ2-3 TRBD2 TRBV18 CASSLTTGTSYTDTQYF
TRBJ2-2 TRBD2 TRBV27 CASSLRPSGTNTGELFF
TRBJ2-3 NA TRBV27 CASSVEQPSTDTQYF
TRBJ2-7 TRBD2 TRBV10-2 CASSVLADYEQYF
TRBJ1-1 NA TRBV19 CASRPDPNTEAFF
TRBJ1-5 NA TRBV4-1 CASSQDRRGNQPQHF
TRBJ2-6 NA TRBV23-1 CASSRQTGSGANVLTF
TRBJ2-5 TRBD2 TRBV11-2 CASSSPASGNVETQYF
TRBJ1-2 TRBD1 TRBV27 CASRTGFYGYTF
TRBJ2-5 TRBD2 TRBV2 CASSLAGGWETQYF
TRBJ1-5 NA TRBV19 CASRNRDTREAQHF
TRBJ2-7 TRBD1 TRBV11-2 CASSLPGTGDYEQYF
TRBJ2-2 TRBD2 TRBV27 CASSFSAGEQTGELFF
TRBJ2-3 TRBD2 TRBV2 CASSELAGYSTDTQYF
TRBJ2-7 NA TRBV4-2 CASSHSPGGSYEQYF
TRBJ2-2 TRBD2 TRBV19 CASGPSGSAGELFF
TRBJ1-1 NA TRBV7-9 CASSTSEDTEAFF
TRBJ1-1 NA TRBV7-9 CASSLVAENTEAFF
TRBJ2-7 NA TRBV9 CASSPVWDSEQYF
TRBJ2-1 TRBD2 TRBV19 CASRTSGDPYNEQFF
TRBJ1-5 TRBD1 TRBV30 CAWNEQGGQPQHF
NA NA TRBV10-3 CATSNAYEQYF
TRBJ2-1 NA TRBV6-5 CASSVTEYNEQFF
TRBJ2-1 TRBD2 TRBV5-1 CASSWTSGKSSEQFF
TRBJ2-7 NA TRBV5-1 CASSPTGLGSYEQYF
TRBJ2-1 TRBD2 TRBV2 CARRAGISYNEQFF
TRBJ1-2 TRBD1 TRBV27 CASTAGPGQGAFGYTF
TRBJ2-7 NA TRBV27 CASRAGPTYEQYF
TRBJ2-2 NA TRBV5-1 CASSFVRDVTGELFF
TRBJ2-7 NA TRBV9 CASSVGRTSYEQYF
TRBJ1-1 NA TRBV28 CASSPGGHTNTEAFF
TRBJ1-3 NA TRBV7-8 CASSEGGAWESGNTIYF
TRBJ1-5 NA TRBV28 CASSSRGRGNQPQHF
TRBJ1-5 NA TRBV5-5 CASSLVGVPNQPQHF
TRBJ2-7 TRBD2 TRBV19 CASRAVSGGIYEQYF
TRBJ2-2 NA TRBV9 CASSTTGVGTGELFF
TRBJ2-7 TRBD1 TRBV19 CASSHGTGNEQYF
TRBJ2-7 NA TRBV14 CASSQVGSSYEQYF
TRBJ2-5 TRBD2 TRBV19 CASTYSGSGGETQYF
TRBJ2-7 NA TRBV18 CASSPDYPTSYEQYF
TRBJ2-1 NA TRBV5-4 CASSFAVAAASYNEQFF
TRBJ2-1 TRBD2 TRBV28 CASSPMWGWEGNEQFF
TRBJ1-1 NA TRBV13 CASRDGRTEAFF
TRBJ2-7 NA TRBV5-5 CASSFTGSEGWPYEQYF